The text below deals with one TCR beta chain. The antigen is unknown. The junction shows a germline mismatch at one end, possibly a read error. This entry comes from a study of T cell responses to AZD1222 COVID-19 vaccine. General observations from the study: Spike-specific TCR breadth and depth went up after people got two AZD1222 doses. Nearly half of spike-specific TCRs reportedly go after variant regions that carry no mutations. Repertoires were collected only later (after the peak T cell response had occurred).

The data were produced by immunoSEQ multiplex PCR, yet TCRdb's version contains in-frame clones alone and is incomplete. The data show about 120,000 clones, with 85% to 90% seen just once and around 8% held by the top ten. This CDR3 region has 15 residues. Looked up from germline, CDR1 is SGHVS and CDR2 is FNYEAQ. This TCR derives from an adult in good health. Sequenced material: peripheral blood, taken on day 0 of AZD1222 vaccination. The chain employs TRBV7-6 and TRBJ2-5; D is possibly TRBD2 (6 bases). The CDR3 sequence: CASSLAKVDSETQYF. The CDR3 DNA sequence: TGTGCCAGCAGCCTAGCGAAGGTGGATTCGGAGACCCAGTACTTC. The full variable domain, its missing parts supplied by reference TRBV7-6 and TRBJ2-5, is GAGVSQSPRYKVTKRGQDVALRCDPISGHVSLYWYRQALGQGPEFLTYFNYEAQQDKSGLPNDRFSAERPEGSISTLTIQRTEQRDSAMYRCASSLAKVDSETQYFGPGTRLLVL.